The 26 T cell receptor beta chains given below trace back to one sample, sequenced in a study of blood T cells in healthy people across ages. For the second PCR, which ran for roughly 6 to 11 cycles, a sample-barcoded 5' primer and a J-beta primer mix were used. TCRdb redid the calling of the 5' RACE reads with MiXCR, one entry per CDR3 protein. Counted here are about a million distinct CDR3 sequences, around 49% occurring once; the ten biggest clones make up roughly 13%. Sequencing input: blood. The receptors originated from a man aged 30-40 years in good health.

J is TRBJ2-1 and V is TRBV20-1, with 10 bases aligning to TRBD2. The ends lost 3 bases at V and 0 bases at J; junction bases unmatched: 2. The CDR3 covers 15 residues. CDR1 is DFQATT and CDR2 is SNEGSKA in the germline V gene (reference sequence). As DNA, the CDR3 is TGCAGTGCTAGTCCTAGCGGGGGCTCCTACAATGAGCAGTTCTTC. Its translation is CSASPSGGSYNEQFF.

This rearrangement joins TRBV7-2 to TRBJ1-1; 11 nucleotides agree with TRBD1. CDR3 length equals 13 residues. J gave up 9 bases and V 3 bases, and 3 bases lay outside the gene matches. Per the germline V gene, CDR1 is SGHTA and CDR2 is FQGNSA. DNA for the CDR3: TGTGCCAGCAGCTTTGGACAGGGGGCTCAAGCTTTCTTT. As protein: CASSFGQGAQAFF.

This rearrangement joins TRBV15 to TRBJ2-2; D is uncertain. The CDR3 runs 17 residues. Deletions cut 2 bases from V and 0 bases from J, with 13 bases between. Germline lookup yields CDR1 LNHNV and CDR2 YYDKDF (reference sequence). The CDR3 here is CATSRLGIQSNTGELFF. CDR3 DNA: TGTGCCACCAGCAGACTCGGAATACAATCGAACACCGGGGAGCTGTTTTTT.

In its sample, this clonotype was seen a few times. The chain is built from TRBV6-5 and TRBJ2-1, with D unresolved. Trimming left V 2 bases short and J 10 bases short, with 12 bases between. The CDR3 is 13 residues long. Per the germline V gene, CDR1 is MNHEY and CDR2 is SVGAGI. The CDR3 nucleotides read TGTGCCAGCAGTTACGACGCCTCGAGAGAGCAGTTCTTC. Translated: CASSYDASREQFF.

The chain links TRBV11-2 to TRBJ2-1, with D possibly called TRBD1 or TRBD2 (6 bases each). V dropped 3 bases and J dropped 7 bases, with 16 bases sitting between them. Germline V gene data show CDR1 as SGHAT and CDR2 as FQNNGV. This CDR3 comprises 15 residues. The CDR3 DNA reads TGTGCCAGCAGCTTGGACAGCTCACGGGGGAATGAGCAGTTCTTC. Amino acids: CASSLDSSRGNEQFF. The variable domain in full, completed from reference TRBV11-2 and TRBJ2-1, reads EAGVAQSPRYKIIEKRQSVAFWCNPISGHATLYWYQQILGQGPKLLIQFQNNGVVDDSQLPKDRFSAERLKGVDSTLKIQPAKLEDSAVYLCASSLDSSRGNEQFFGPGTRLTVL.

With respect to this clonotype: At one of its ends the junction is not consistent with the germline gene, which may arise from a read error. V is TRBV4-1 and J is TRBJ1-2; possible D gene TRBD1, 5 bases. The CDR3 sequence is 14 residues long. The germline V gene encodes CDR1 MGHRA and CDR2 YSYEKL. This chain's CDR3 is CASNQDSSPYGYTF. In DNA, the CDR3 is TGCGCCAGCAACCAAGACAGTTCGCCCTATGGCTACACCTTC.

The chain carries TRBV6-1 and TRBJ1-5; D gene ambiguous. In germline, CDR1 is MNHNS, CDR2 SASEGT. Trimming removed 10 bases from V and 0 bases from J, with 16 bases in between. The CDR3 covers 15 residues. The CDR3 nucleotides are TGTGCCACGCAGGCACGCTCACCTAGCAATCAGCCCCAGCATTTT. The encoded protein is CATQARSPSNQPQHF.

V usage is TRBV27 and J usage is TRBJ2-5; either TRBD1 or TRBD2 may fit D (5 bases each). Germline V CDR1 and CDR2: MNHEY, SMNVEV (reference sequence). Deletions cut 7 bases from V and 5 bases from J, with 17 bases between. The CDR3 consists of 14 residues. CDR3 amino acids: CASKVRGRIETQYF. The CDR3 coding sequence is TGTGCCAGCAAGGTCCGGGGCCGGATTGAGACCCAGTACTTC.

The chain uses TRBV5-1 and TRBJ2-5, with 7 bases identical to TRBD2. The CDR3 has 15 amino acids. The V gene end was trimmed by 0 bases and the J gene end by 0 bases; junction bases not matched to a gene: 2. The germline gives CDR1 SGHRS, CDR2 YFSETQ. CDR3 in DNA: TGCGCCAGCAGCTTGGGCGGGGGTAACCAAGAGACCCAGTACTTC. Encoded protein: CASSLGGGNQETQYF.

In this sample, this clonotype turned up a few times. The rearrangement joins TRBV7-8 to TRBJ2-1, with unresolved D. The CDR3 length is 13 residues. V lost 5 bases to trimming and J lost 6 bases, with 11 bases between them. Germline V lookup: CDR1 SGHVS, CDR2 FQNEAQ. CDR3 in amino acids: CASSPLGFNEQFF. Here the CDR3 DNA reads TGTGCCAGCAGCCCGCTGGGCTTCAATGAGCAGTTCTTC.

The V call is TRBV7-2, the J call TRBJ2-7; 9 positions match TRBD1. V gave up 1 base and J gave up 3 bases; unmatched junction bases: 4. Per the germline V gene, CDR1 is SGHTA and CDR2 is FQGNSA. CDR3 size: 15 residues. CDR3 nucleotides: TGTGCCAGCAGCTTAGGGGGACAGGGCCGCTACGAGCAGTACTTC. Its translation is CASSLGGQGRYEQYF. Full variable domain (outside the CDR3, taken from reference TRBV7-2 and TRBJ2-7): GAGVSQSPSNKVTEKGKDVELRCDPISGHTALYWYRQSLGQGLEFLIYFQGNSAPDKSGLPSDRFSAERTGGSVSTLTIQRTQQEDSAVYLCASSLGGQGRYEQYFGPGTRLTVT.

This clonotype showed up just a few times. For the CDR3, the DNA is TGCAGCGTTGTGTACAAGACAGCTAACTATGGCTACACCTTC. Translated: CSVVYKTANYGYTF. The chain recombines TRBV29-1 with TRBJ1-2; D is possibly TRBD1 (5 bases). The germline gives CDR1 SQVTM, CDR2 ANQGSEA. V gave up 4 bases and J gave up 0 bases, with 12 bases separating them. The CDR3 has 14 amino acids.

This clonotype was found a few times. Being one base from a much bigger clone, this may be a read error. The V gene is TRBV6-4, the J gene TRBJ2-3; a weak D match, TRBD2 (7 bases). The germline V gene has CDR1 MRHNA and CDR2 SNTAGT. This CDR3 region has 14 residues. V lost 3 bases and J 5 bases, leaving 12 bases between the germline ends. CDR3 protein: CASSEGGAEDTQYF. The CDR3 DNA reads TGTGCCAGCAGTGAGGGGGGGGCAGAAGATACGCAGTATTTT.

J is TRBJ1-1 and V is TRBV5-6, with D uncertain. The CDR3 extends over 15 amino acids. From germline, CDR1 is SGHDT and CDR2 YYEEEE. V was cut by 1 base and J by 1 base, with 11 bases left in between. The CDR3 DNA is TGTGCCAGCAGCTTGTCTCCCGGGCAGAACACTGAAGCTTTCTTT. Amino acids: CASSLSPGQNTEAFF. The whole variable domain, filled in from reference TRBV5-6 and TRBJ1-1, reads DAGVTQSPTHLIKTRGQQVTLRCSPKSGHDTVSWYQQALGQGPQFIFQYYEEEERQRGNFPDRFSGHQFPNYSSELNVNALLLGDSALYLCASSLSPGQNTEAFFGQGTRLTVV.

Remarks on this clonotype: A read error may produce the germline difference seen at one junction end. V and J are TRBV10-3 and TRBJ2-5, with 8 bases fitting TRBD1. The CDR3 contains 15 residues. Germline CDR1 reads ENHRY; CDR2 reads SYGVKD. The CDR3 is CAVSDTTGVRETQYF. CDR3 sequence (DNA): TGTGCCGTCAGTGATACGACAGGGGTGCGCGAGACCCAGTACTTC.

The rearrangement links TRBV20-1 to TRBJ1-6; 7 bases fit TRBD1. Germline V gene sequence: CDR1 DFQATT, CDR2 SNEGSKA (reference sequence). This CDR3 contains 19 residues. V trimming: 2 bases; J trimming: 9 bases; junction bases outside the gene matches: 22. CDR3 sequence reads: CSARFWGLGGGKVASPLHF. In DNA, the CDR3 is TGCAGTGCTAGATTCTGGGGACTAGGGGGCGGGAAAGTGGCTTCACCCCTCCACTTT.

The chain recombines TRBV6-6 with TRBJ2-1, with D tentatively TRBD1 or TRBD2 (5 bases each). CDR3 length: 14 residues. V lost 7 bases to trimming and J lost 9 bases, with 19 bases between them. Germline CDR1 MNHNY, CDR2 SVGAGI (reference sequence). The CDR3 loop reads CASTAWGLEGEQFF. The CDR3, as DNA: TGTGCCAGCACTGCCTGGGGCCTCGAGGGTGAGCAGTTCTTC.

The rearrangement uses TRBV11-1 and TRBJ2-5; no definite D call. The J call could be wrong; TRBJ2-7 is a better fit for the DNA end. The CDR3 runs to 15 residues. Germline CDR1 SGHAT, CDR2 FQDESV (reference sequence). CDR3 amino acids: CAGTKTCHSLGEQYF. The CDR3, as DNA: TGTGCCGGCACAAAAACCTGCCACAGTCTGGGCGAGCAGTACTTC.

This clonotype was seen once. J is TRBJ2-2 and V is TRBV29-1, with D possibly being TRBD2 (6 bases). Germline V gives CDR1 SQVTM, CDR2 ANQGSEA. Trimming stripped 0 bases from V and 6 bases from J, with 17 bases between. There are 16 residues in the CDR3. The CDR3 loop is CSVEDSGGVFPGELFF. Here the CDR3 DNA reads TGCAGCGTTGAAGATTCCGGGGGAGTCTTCCCCGGGGAGCTGTTTTTT.

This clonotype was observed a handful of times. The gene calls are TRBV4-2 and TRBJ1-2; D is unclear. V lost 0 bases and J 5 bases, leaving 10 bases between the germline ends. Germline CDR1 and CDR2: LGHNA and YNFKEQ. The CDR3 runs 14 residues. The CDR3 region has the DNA TGTGCCAGCAGCCAAGAAGGGAGGGCGTATGGCTACACCTTC. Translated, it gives CASSQEGRAYGYTF.

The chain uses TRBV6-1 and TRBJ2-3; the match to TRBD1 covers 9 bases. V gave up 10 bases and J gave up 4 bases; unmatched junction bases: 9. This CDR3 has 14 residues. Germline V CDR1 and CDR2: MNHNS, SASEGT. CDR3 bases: TGTGCCATTGCGGACAGGGGTGGTCCAGATACGCAGTATTTT. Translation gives CAIADRGGPDTQYF.

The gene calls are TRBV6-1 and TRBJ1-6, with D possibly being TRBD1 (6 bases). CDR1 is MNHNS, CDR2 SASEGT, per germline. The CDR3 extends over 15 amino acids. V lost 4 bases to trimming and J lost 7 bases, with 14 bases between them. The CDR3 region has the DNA TGTGCCAGCAGTGGAGGGGGAACAGGGAATTCACCCCTCCACTTT. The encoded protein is CASSGGGTGNSPLHF.

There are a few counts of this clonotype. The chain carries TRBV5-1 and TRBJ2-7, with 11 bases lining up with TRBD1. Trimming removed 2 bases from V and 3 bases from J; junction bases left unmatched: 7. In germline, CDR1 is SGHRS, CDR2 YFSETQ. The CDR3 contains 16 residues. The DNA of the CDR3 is TGCGCCAGCAGCTTTGGACAGGGGGCTATAGACTACGAGCAGTACTTC. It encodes CASSFGQGAIDYEQYF.

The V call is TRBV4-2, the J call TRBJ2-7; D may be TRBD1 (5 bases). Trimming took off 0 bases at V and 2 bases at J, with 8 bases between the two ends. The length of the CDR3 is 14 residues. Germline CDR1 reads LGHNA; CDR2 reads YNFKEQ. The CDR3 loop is CASSQEGLTYEQYF. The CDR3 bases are TGTGCCAGCAGCCAAGAGGGGCTTACCTACGAGCAGTACTTC.

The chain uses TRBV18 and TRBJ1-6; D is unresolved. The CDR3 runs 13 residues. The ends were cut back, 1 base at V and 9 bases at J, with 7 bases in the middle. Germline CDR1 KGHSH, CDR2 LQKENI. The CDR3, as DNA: TGTGCCAGCTCACCACTTGAGAGTTCACCCCTCCACTTT. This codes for CASSPLESSPLHF.

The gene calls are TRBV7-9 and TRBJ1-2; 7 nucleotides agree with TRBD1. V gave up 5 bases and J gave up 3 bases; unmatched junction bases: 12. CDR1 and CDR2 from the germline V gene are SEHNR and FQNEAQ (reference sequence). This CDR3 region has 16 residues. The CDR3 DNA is TGTGCCAGCAGCCCCCCCCCGGGACAGTATGACTATGGCTACACCTTC. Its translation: CASSPPPGQYDYGYTF.